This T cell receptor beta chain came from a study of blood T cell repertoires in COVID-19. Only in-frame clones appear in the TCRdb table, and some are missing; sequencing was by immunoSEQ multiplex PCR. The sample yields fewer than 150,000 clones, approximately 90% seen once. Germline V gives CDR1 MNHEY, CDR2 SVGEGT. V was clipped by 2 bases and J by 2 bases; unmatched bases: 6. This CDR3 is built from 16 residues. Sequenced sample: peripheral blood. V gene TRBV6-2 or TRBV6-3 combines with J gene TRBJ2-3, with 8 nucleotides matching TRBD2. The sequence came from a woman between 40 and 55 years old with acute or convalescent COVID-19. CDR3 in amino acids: CASSYGQRGPTDTQYF. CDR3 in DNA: TGTGCCAGCAGTTACGGGCAGCGGGGGCCCACAGATACGCAGTATTTT.